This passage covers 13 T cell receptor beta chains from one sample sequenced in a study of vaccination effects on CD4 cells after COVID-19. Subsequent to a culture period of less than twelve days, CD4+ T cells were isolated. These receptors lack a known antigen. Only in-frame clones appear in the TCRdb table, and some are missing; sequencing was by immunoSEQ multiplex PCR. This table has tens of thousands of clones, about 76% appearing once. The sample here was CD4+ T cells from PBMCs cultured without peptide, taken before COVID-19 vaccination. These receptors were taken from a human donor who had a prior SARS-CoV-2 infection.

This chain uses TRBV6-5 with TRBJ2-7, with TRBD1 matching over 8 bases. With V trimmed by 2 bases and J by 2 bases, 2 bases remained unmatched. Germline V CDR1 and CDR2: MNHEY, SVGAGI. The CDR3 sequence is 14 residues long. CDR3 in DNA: TGTGCCAGCAGTTACACAGGGGGGACCTACGAGCAGTACTTC. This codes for CASSYTGGTYEQYF.

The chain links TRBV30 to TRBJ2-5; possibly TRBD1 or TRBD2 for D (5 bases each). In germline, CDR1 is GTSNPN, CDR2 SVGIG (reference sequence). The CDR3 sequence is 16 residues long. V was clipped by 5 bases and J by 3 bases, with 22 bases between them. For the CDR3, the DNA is TGTGCCTGGCACACGGGGCGTGCAGGCCTGGAAGAGACCCAGTACTTC. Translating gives CAWHTGRAGLEETQYF. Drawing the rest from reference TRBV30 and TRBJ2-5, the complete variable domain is SQTIHQWPATLVQPVGSPLSLECTVEGTSNPNLYWYRQAAGRGLQLLFYSVGIGQISSEVPQNLSASRPQDRQFILSSKKLLLSDSGFYLCAWHTGRAGLEETQYFGPGTRLLVL.

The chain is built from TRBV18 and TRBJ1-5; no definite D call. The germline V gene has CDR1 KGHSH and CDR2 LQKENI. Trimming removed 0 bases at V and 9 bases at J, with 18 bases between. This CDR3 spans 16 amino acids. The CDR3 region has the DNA TGTGCCAGCTCACCACCGGGTGGGCAGGACCTGGGGCCCCAGCATTTT. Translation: CASSPPGGQDLGPQHF.

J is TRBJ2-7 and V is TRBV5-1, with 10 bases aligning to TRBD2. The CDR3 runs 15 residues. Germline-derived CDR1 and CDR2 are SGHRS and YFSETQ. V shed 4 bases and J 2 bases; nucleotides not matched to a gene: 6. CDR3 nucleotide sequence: TGCGCCAGCAGCCCCAGGACTAGCGGTCCCTACGAGCAGTACTTC. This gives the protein CASSPRTSGPYEQYF.

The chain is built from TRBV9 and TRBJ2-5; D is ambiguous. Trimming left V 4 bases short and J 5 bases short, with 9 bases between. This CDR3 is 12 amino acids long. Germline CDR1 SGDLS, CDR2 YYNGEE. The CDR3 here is CASSFNGETQYF. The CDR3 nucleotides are TGTGCCAGCAGCTTCAACGGGGAGACCCAGTACTTC.

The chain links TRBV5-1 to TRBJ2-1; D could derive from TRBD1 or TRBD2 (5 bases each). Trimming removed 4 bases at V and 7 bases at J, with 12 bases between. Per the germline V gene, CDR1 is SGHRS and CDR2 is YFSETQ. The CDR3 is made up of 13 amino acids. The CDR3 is CASSQSEGNEQFF. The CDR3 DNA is TGCGCCAGCAGCCAATCCGAGGGGAATGAGCAGTTCTTC. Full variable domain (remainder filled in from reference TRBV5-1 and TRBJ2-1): KAGVTQTPRYLIKTRGQQVTLSCSPISGHRSVSWYQQTPGQGLQFLFEYFSETQRNKGNFPGRFSGRQFSNSRSEMNVSTLELGDSALYLCASSQSEGNEQFFGPGTRLTVL.

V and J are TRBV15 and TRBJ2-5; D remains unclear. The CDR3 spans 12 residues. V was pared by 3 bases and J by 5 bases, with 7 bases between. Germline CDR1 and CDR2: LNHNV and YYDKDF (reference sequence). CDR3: CATSRWWETQYF. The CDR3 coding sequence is TGTGCCACCAGCAGGTGGTGGGAGACCCAGTACTTC.

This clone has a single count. The CDR3 sequence: CASRPGTGYYEQYF. For the CDR3, the DNA is TGTGCCAGCCGACCCGGGACAGGCTATTACGAGCAGTACTTC. The chain links TRBV6-5 to TRBJ2-7; 8 bases are a match to TRBD1. With 8 bases clipped from V and 4 bases from J, the junction kept 10 bases outside the gene matches. The CDR3 is 14 residues long. Germline CDR1 and CDR2: MNHEY and SVGAGI.

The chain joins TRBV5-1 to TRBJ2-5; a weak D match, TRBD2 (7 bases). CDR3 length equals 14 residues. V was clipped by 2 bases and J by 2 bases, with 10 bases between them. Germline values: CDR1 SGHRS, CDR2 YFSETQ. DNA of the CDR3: TGCGCCAGCAGCTTAGGGGGGGTACAAGAGACCCAGTACTTC. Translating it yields CASSLGGVQETQYF. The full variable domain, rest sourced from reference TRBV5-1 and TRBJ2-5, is KAGVTQTPRYLIKTRGQQVTLSCSPISGHRSVSWYQQTPGQGLQFLFEYFSETQRNKGNFPGRFSGRQFSNSRSEMNVSTLELGDSALYLCASSLGGVQETQYFGPGTRLLVL.

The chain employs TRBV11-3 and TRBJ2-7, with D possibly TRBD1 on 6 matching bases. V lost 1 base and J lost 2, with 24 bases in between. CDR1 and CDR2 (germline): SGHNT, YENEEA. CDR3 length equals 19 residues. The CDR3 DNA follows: TGTGCCAGCAGCTTAGTTTACCGGGACAATTTAATTGACCCCTACGAGCAGTACTTC. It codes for CASSLVYRDNLIDPYEQYF.

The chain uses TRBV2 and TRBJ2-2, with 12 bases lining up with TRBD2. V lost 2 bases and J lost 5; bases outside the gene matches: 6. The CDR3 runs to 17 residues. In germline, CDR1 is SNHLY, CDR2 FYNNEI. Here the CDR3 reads CASSEPSGGAGTGELFF. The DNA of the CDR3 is TGTGCCAGCAGTGAACCTAGCGGGGGGGCCGGTACCGGGGAGCTGTTTTTT.

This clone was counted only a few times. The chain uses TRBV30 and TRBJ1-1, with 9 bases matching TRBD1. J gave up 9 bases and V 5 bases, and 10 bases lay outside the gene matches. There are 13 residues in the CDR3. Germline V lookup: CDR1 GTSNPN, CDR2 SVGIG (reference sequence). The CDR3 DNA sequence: TGTGCCTGGCTGGGACAGGGAGAAACCCAAGCTTTCTTT. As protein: CAWLGQGETQAFF.

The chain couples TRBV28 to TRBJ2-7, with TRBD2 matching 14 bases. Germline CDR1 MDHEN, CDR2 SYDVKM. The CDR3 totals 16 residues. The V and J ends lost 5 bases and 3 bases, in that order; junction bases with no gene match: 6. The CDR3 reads CASSQSGTSGSYEQYF. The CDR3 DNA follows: TGTGCCAGCAGTCAATCCGGGACTAGCGGGAGCTACGAGCAGTACTTC.